These T cell receptor beta chains were read from a single sample in a study of PD-1 blockade in classical Hodgkin lymphoma. Clones were sequenced by immunoSEQ multiplex PCR, and TCRdb holds only the in-frame ones, with some missing. The sample gives about 100,000 clones, around nine tenths of which show up once; under 8.5% is in the top ten. Specimen: peripheral blood mononuclear cells (PBMCs), collected before the second cycle of nivolumab. Receptor source: a human donor with classical Hodgkin lymphoma. The CDR3 runs from the conserved cysteine through the conserved F or W. Fields, in order: clone size, J gene, D gene, V gene, CDR3 protein, CDR3 DNA. A D gene is named only where the DNA matches it firmly. Rows may omit the clone size; those that give it use once, few, many or a size class.

clone size: -; J gene: TRBJ1-5; D gene: -; V gene: TRBV5-5; CDR3 protein: CASSQARNQPQHF; CDR3 DNA: TGTGCCAGCAGCCAGGCGCGGAATCAGCCCCAGCATTTT
clone size: once; J gene: TRBJ2-1; D gene: -; V gene: TRBV9; CDR3 protein: CASSPRDYHTGYEQFF; CDR3 DNA: TGTGCCAGCAGCCCCCGGGACTATCACACAGGGTATGAGCAGTTCTTC
clone size: -; J gene: TRBJ2-3; D gene: TRBD2; V gene: TRBV10-3; CDR3 protein: CAISPLAVFTDTQYF; CDR3 DNA: TGTGCCATCAGTCCTCTAGCGGTTTTCACAGATACGCAGTATTTT
clone size: -; J gene: TRBJ2-3; D gene: -; V gene: TRBV7-9; CDR3 protein: CASSLNPDTQYF; CDR3 DNA: TGTGCCAGCAGCTTAAACCCAGATACGCAGTATTTT
clone size: -; J gene: TRBJ1-1; D gene: -; V gene: TRBV9; CDR3 protein: CASSRAAIGTEAFF; CDR3 DNA: TGTGCCAGCAGCCGGGCCGCGATTGGGACTGAAGCTTTCTTT
clone size: -; J gene: TRBJ2-7; D gene: -; V gene: TRBV14; CDR3 protein: CASRGGGRYEQYF; CDR3 DNA: TGTGCCAGCAGAGGTGGGGGGAGATACGAGCAGTACTTC
clone size: -; J gene: TRBJ2-3; D gene: TRBD2; V gene: TRBV7-2; CDR3 protein: CASSFFAGGISTDTQYF; CDR3 DNA: TGTGCCAGCAGCTTCTTTGCGGGGGGGATTAGCACAGATACGCAGTATTTT
clone size: -; J gene: TRBJ1-1; D gene: -; V gene: TRBV12-5; CDR3 protein: CASGLENRARAFF; CDR3 DNA: TGTGCTAGTGGTTTGGAAAACAGGGCGCGGGCTTTCTTT
clone size: -; J gene: TRBJ1-1; D gene: -; V gene: TRBV27; CDR3 protein: CASSLSGGHLGAFF; CDR3 DNA: TGTGCCAGCAGTTTATCAGGTGGGCATCTAGGAGCTTTCTTT
clone size: -; J gene: TRBJ1-1; D gene: -; V gene: TRBV27; CDR3 protein: CASSDHTEAFF; CDR3 DNA: TGTGCCAGCAGTGACCACACTGAAGCTTTCTTT
clone size: -; J gene: TRBJ1-2; D gene: TRBD1; V gene: TRBV19; CDR3 protein: CASSIDRQGNYGYTF; CDR3 DNA: TGTGCCAGTAGTATAGATCGACAGGGGAACTATGGCTACACCTTC
clone size: once; J gene: TRBJ2-5; D gene: -; V gene: TRBV23-1; CDR3 protein: CASTRKYQGPGETQYF; CDR3 DNA: TGCGCCAGCACTCGAAAGTATCAGGGGCCGGGGGAGACCCAGTACTTC
clone size: -; J gene: TRBJ2-7; D gene: -; V gene: TRBV6-6; CDR3 protein: CASSYSNRFSYEQYF; CDR3 DNA: TGTGCCAGCAGTTACTCGAACCGATTCTCCTACGAGCAGTACTTC
clone size: once; J gene: TRBJ1-2; D gene: -; V gene: TRBV4-3; CDR3 protein: CASSQGQRGLFYTF; CDR3 DNA: TGCGCCAGCAGCCAAGGCCAAAGGGGACTGTTCTACACCTTC
clone size: -; J gene: TRBJ2-2; D gene: TRBD2; V gene: TRBV7-2; CDR3 protein: CASTQAGPNTGELFF; CDR3 DNA: TGTGCCAGCACCCAAGCGGGGCCGAACACCGGGGAGCTGTTTTTT
clone size: once; J gene: TRBJ1-2; D gene: -; V gene: TRBV5-6; CDR3 protein: CASSLVSLSDYGYTF; CDR3 DNA: TGTGCCAGCAGCTTGGTTTCTTTATCCGACTATGGCTACACCTTC
clone size: -; J gene: TRBJ1-1; D gene: TRBD1; V gene: TRBV9; CDR3 protein: CASSLSSGGVSEAFF; CDR3 DNA: TGTGCCAGCAGCCTCAGTTCAGGGGGGGTCTCTGAAGCTTTCTTT
clone size: -; J gene: TRBJ2-3; D gene: TRBD2; V gene: TRBV18; CDR3 protein: CASSPMSGGAVDTQYF; CDR3 DNA: TGTGCCAGCTCACCAATGTCCGGGGGGGCCGTAGATACGCAGTATTTT
clone size: -; J gene: TRBJ2-3; D gene: -; V gene: TRBV29-1; CDR3 protein: CSVEGVDTQYF; CDR3 DNA: TGCAGCGTTGAAGGGGTAGATACGCAGTATTTT
clone size: -; J gene: TRBJ2-3; D gene: -; V gene: TRBV19; CDR3 protein: CASSRGYRITDTQYF; CDR3 DNA: TGTGCCAGTAGTAGGGGGTACAGGATCACAGATACGCAGTATTTT
clone size: -; J gene: TRBJ1-2; D gene: TRBD1; V gene: TRBV6-5; CDR3 protein: CASSFMTGIYGYTF; CDR3 DNA: TGTGCCAGCAGTTTCATGACAGGGATCTATGGCTACACCTTC
clone size: -; J gene: TRBJ2-3; D gene: TRBD2; V gene: TRBV7-7; CDR3 protein: CASSRTSGGADTQYF; CDR3 DNA: TGTGCCAGCAGCCGCACTAGCGGGGGGGCAGATACGCAGTATTTT
clone size: -; J gene: TRBJ2-2; D gene: -; V gene: TRBV6-5; CDR3 protein: CASSYQGRTGELFF; CDR3 DNA: TGTGCCAGCAGTTACCAAGGGAGGACCGGGGAGCTGTTTTTT
clone size: -; J gene: TRBJ2-2; D gene: -; V gene: TRBV28; CDR3 protein: CASSLPVRVTGELFF; CDR3 DNA: TGTGCCAGCAGTTTACCGGTTAGGGTGACCGGGGAGCTGTTTTTT
clone size: -; J gene: TRBJ2-2; D gene: -; V gene: TRBV18; CDR3 protein: CASLTGFRRIAGELFF; CDR3 DNA: TGTGCCAGCCTAACAGGGTTTCGTAGAATCGCCGGGGAGCTGTTTTTT
clone size: -; J gene: TRBJ1-5; D gene: -; V gene: TRBV2; CDR3 protein: CASSEDGGSNQPQHF; CDR3 DNA: TGTGCCAGCAGTGAAGATGGGGGCAGCAATCAGCCCCAGCATTTT
clone size: -; J gene: TRBJ2-7; D gene: -; V gene: TRBV19; CDR3 protein: CASSIGRGYEQYF; CDR3 DNA: TGTGCCAGTAGTATCGGCAGGGGCTACGAGCAGTACTTC
clone size: -; J gene: TRBJ2-7; D gene: TRBD2; V gene: TRBV9; CDR3 protein: CASSAGLGMRGGGEQYF; CDR3 DNA: TGTGCCAGCAGCGCCGGCTTGGGTATGCGGGGGGGAGGCGAGCAGTACTTC
clone size: -; J gene: TRBJ2-3; D gene: -; V gene: TRBV7-2; CDR3 protein: CASSLVTGGTDTQYF; CDR3 DNA: TGTGCCAGCAGCTTAGTTACAGGAGGGACAGATACGCAGTATTTT
clone size: -; J gene: TRBJ1-3; D gene: -; V gene: TRBV19; CDR3 protein: CASSMNRSGNTIYF; CDR3 DNA: TGTGCCAGTAGTATGAACAGATCTGGAAACACCATATATTTT
clone size: -; J gene: TRBJ1-5; D gene: -; V gene: TRBV15; CDR3 protein: CATSSGTSPQHF; CDR3 DNA: TGTGCCACCAGCAGCGGTACTTCGCCCCAGCATTTT
clone size: -; J gene: TRBJ1-4; D gene: -; V gene: TRBV7-2; CDR3 protein: CASSLGGREKLFF; CDR3 DNA: TGTGCCAGCAGCTTAGGAGGGCGCGAAAAACTGTTTTTT
clone size: -; J gene: TRBJ1-2; D gene: TRBD1; V gene: TRBV18; CDR3 protein: CASSYGTAVAYGYTF; CDR3 DNA: TGTGCCAGCTCATACGGGACAGCCGTAGCCTATGGCTACACCTTC
clone size: -; J gene: TRBJ2-1; D gene: -; V gene: TRBV11-1; CDR3 protein: CASSHLARGAGEQFF; CDR3 DNA: TGTGCCAGCAGCCATCTCGCCCGAGGGGCGGGTGAGCAGTTCTTC
clone size: -; J gene: TRBJ1-1; D gene: -; V gene: TRBV27; CDR3 protein: CASRVYRMQGLGTEAFF; CDR3 DNA: TGTGCCAGCAGAGTTTATAGGATGCAGGGGTTAGGAACTGAAGCTTTCTTT
clone size: -; J gene: TRBJ2-1; D gene: -; V gene: TRBV9; CDR3 protein: CASSVGRQDYYNEQFF; CDR3 DNA: TGTGCCAGCAGCGTAGGTAGACAGGATTACTACAATGAGCAGTTCTTC
clone size: -; J gene: TRBJ1-3; D gene: -; V gene: TRBV30; CDR3 protein: CAWGISDTIYF; CDR3 DNA: TGTGCCTGGGGGATCTCGGACACCATATATTTT